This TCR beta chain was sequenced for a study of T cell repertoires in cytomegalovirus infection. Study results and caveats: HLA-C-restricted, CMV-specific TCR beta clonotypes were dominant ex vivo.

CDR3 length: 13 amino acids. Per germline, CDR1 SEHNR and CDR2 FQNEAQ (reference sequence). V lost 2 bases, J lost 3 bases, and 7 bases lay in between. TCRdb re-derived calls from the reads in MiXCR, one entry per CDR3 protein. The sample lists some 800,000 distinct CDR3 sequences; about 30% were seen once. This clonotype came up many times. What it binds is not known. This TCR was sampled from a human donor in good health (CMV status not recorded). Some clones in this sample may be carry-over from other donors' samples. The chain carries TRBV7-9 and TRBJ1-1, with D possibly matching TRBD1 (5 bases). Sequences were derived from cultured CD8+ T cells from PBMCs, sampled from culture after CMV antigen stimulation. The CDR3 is CASSLPGDTEAFF. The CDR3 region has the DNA TGTGCCAGCAGCTTACCGGGGGACACTGAAGCTTTCTTT.